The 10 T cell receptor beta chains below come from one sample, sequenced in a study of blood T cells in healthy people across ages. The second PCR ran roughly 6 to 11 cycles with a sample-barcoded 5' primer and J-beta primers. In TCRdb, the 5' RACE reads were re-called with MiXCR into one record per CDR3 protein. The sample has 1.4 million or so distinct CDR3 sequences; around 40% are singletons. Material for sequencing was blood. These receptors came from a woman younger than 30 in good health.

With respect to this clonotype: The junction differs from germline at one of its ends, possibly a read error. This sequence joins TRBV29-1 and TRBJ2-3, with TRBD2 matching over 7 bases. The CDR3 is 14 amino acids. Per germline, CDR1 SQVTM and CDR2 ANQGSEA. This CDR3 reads CSSGGGYSTDAQYF. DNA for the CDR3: TGCAGCTCCGGGGGAGGGTATAGTACAGATGCGCAGTATTTT.

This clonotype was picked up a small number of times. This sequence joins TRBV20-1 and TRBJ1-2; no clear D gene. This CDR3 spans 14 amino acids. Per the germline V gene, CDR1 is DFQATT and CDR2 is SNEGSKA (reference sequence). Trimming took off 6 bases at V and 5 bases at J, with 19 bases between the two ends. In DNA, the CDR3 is TGCAGTGCCCCGGGTGGCGGGGTAAAATATGGCTACACCTTC. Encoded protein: CSAPGGGVKYGYTF.

CDR3 in amino acids: CASSSSQGREKLFF. As DNA, the CDR3 is TGTGCCAGCAGCTCTTCCCAGGGCCGGGAAAAACTGTTTTTT. The chain uses TRBV13 and TRBJ1-4, with a tentative D call TRBD1 (5 bases). V was trimmed by 4 bases and J by 8 bases, leaving 14 bases between them. This CDR3 spans 14 amino acids. Germline CDR1 and CDR2: PRHDT and FYEKMQ (reference sequence).

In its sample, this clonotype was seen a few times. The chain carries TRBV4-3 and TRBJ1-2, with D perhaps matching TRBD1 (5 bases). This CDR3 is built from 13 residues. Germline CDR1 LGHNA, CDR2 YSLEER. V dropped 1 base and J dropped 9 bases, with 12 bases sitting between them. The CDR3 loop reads CASSQGQGGSYTF. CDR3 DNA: TGCGCCAGCAGCCAAGGGCAGGGAGGTAGCTACACCTTC.

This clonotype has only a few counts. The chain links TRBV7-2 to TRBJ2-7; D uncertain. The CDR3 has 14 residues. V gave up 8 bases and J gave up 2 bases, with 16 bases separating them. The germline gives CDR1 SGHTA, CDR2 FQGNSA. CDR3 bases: TGTGCCAGCCGCGAAACCGGGCCTGCCTACGAGCAGTACTTC. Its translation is CASRETGPAYEQYF.

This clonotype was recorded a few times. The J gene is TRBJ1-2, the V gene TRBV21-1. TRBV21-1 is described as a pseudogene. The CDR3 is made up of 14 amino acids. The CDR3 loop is CASSKGPGLYGYTF. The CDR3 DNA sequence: TGTGCCAGCAGCAAAGGTCCAGGACTCTATGGCTACACCTTC.

The CDR3 region is CASSTARGLNSPLHF. The CDR3 nucleotides read TGTGCCAGCAGCACCGCGAGGGGGCTAAATTCACCCCTCCACTTT. This chain joins TRBV9 and TRBJ1-6; TRBD1 matches at 7 bases. J lost 7 bases, V lost 4 bases, and 8 bases had no gene match. The CDR3 totals 15 residues. Germline-derived CDR1 and CDR2 are SGDLS and YYNGEE.

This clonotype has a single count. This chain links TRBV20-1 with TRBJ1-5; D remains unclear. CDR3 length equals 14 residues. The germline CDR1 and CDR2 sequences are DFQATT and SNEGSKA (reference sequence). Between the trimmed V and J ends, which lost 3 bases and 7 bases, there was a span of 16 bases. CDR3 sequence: CSASWPGGYQPQHF. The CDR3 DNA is TGCAGTGCTAGTTGGCCAGGAGGGTACCAGCCCCAGCATTTT.

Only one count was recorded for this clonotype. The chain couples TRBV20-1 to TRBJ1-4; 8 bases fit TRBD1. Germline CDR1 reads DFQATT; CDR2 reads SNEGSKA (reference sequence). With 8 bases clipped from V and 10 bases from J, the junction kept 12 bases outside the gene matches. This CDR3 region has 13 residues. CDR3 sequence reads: CSTRGLLGGKLFF. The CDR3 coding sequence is TGCAGTACCAGGGGGCTTTTGGGTGGAAAACTGTTTTTT.

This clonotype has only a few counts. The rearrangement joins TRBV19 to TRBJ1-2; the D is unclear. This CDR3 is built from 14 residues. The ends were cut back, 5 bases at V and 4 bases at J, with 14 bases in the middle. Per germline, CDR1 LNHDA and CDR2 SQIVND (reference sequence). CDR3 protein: CASSPSSAPYGYTF. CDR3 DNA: TGTGCCAGTAGTCCAAGTTCAGCGCCCTATGGCTACACCTTC.